This T cell receptor (beta chain) derives from a study of cytomegalovirus exposure and HLA in healthy donors. This clone was seen more than once but under ten times. Its target is not known. Profiled with immunoSEQ multiplex PCR; TCRdb holds only in-frame clones, not every one. This table has fewer than 70,000 clones, 80% to 95% appearing once. Study results and caveats: The listing of roughly 160 TCR beta chains classed them as cytomegalovirus-associated. It was confirmed in vitro that three of the CMV-associated chains were specific for CMV antigens.

Sequencing was done on a sample of PBMCs. The sequence was obtained from a man younger than 30 in good health and CMV-seronegative.

CDR3 loop: CASSENGYEQYF. In DNA, the CDR3 is TGCGCCAGCAGTGAGAACGGCTACGAGCAGTACTTC. The chain recombines TRBV10-1 with TRBJ2-7; no definite D call. Trimming took off 2 bases at V and 3 bases at J, with 5 bases between the two ends. Germline V gene sequence: CDR1 WNHNN, CDR2 SYGVQD (reference sequence). The CDR3 has 12 amino acids.